These 12 T cell receptor beta chains were sequenced from one sample in a study of cytomegalovirus exposure and HLA in healthy donors. The PCR contained 60 Vbeta and 13 Jbeta primers. Sequencing used immunoSEQ multiplex PCR; TCRdb keeps in-frame clones, though not all of them. Recorded here are more than 45,000 clones; the top ten clones represent 4%. Sequencing input: PBMCs. The receptors come from a male donor in good health and CMV-seronegative.

The gene calls are TRBV29-1 and TRBJ1-1, with 9 bases identical to TRBD1. Germline assignment: CDR1 SQVTM and CDR2 ANQGSEA. The CDR3 has 13 residues. Losses at the gene ends were 6 bases for V and 11 bases for J; bases not matched to a gene: 13. The CDR3 loop is CSVPGTGKWRAFF. As DNA, the CDR3 is TGCAGCGTCCCCGGGACAGGGAAGTGGCGGGCTTTCTTT.

The chain uses TRBV10-3 and TRBJ1-5; D perhaps matches TRBD1 (5 bases). This CDR3 region has 15 residues. Germline values: CDR1 ENHRY, CDR2 SYGVKD. Trimming left V 0 bases short and J 7 bases short, with 13 bases between. CDR3 region: CAISESTAAGQPQHF. For the CDR3, the DNA is TGTGCCATCAGTGAGTCGACAGCCGCCGGGCAGCCCCAGCATTTT.

Concerning this clone itself: Other DNA sequences in this specimen translate into the identical CDR3. In nucleotides, the CDR3 is TGCGCCAGCAGTCCTCAGGGACAGGAGACCCAGTACTTC. Translated: CASSPQGQETQYF. V usage is TRBV4-1 and J usage is TRBJ2-5; TRBD1 aligns across 7 bases. The CDR3 runs to 13 residues. Germline CDR1 MGHRA, CDR2 YSYEKL. Trimming at V came to 6 bases and at J to 5 bases, leaving 6 bases not matched to a gene.

The chain employs TRBV5-4 and TRBJ2-6; a possible D gene is TRBD2 (5 bases). V lost 3 bases and J 5 bases, leaving 12 bases between the germline ends. Germline V gene sequence: CDR1 SGHNT, CDR2 YYREEE (reference sequence). The CDR3 has 15 residues. In nucleotides, the CDR3 is TGTGCCAGCAGCTCCGGGAAGGGATGGGCCAACGTCCTGACTTTC. It specifies CASSSGKGWANVLTF.

The J gene is TRBJ1-6, the V gene TRBV9; no firm D call. CDR1 and CDR2 from the germline V gene are SGDLS and YYNGEE. Trimming stripped 2 bases from V and 8 bases from J, with 14 bases between. This CDR3 has 15 amino acids. In nucleotides, the CDR3 is TGTGCCAGCAGCGTCGGTATCGGGGAAGATTCACCCCTCCACTTT. Translating it yields CASSVGIGEDSPLHF.

This chain connects TRBV18 to TRBJ2-7, with D tentatively TRBD2 (5 bases). Trimming cost V 6 bases and J 1 base, with 13 bases left between them. Germline CDR1 and CDR2: KGHSH and LQKENI. The CDR3 is 14 residues long. The CDR3 loop is CASSPDPGSYEQYF. For the CDR3, the DNA is TGTGCCAGCTCCCCGGACCCGGGGTCCTACGAGCAGTACTTC. Full variable domain (missing parts from reference TRBV18 and TRBJ2-7): NAGVMQNPRHLVRRRGQEARLRCSPMKGHSHVYWYRQLPEEGLKFMVYLQKENIIDESGMPKERFSAEFPKEGPSILRIQQVVRGDSAAYFCASSPDPGSYEQYFGPGTRLTVT.

J is TRBJ2-6 and V is TRBV18; D uncertain. There are 18 residues in the CDR3. V was cut by 1 base and J by 3 bases, with 16 bases left in between. Germline loops: CDR1 KGHSH, CDR2 LQKENI. The CDR3 coding sequence is TGTGCCAGCTCACCACGAAAAGGTGAGGAGTATGGGGCCAACGTCCTGACTTTC. Protein product: CASSPRKGEEYGANVLTF.

This sequence joins TRBV6-5 and TRBJ1-1; no firm D call. V was cut by 0 bases and J by 6 bases, with 14 bases left in between. The germline V gene has CDR1 MNHEY and CDR2 SVGAGI. This CDR3 has 15 residues. CDR3 DNA sequence: TGTGCCAGCAGTTACTCGATGGCGGATGGCGCTGAAGCTTTCTTT. Protein: CASSYSMADGAEAFF.

The chain joins TRBV9 to TRBJ2-5, with 12 bases matching TRBD2. The DNA end is more similar to TRBJ2-7, so the J call may be wrong. The CDR3 consists of 16 residues. In germline, CDR1 is SGDLS, CDR2 YYNGEE. CDR3 loop: CASSPRTSGNSYEQYF. CDR3 bases: TGTGCCAGCAGCCCACGGACTAGCGGGAATTCCTACGAGCAGTACTTC.

The chain uses TRBV29-1 and TRBJ2-1, with TRBD2 identical over 7 bases. CDR1 is SQVTM and CDR2 is ANQGSEA in the germline V gene. V lost 0 bases, J lost 7 bases, and 0 bases stayed unmatched. CDR3 length equals 12 residues. CDR3: CSVEELANEQFF. The CDR3 nucleotides read TGCAGCGTTGAAGAACTAGCGAATGAGCAGTTCTTC.

CDR3 residues: CASSLRGGPTAYEQYF. The CDR3, as DNA: TGTGCCAGCAGCTTACGGGGGGGCCCTACCGCCTACGAGCAGTACTTC. The chain joins TRBV7-2 to TRBJ2-7; 8 bases map to TRBD2. Germline CDR1 is SGHTA and CDR2 is FQGNSA. The CDR3 loop spans 16 amino acids. The trim removed 2 bases at V and 2 bases at J, leaving 8 bases unmatched. The full variable domain, completed using reference TRBV7-2 and TRBJ2-7, is GAGVSQSPSNKVTEKGKDVELRCDPISGHTALYWYRQSLGQGLEFLIYFQGNSAPDKSGLPSDRFSAERTGGSVSTLTIQRTQQEDSAVYLCASSLRGGPTAYEQYFGPGTRLTVT.

The chain employs TRBV18 and TRBJ2-1; 11 nucleotides match TRBD2. This CDR3 region has 13 residues. Per the germline V gene, CDR1 is KGHSH and CDR2 is LQKENI. With 8 bases clipped from V and 10 bases from J, the junction kept 7 bases outside the gene matches. Here the CDR3 DNA reads TGTGCCAGCGCGGGACTAGCGGCAGGGGAGCAGTTCTTC. This codes for CASAGLAAGEQFF.